A selection of T cell receptor beta chains follows, all from one sample in a study of T-cell memory formation after mild COVID-19. TCRdb redid the calling of the 5' RACE reads with MiXCR, one entry per CDR3 protein. Here the sample spans 300,000 to 400,000 distinct CDR3 sequences, 15% to 20% being singletons. Sequenced input: PBMCs or a T cell subset sorted from them (not recorded which). The receptor source for this set is a man aged 18-30 years who had mild COVID-19 (a few samples of this study predate the infection). Cell type and time point are not known. Both conserved end residues are part of each CDR3. A D gene is named only where the DNA matches it firmly. Size is stated for part of the rows, as once, few or many counts, or as a class when the clone is expanded.

TRBD2	TRBV4-2	TRBJ2-5	-	TGTGCCAGCAGCCAAGAGGCTAGCGGGGGGGGAGAGACCCAGTACTTC	CASSQEASGGGETQYF
-	TRBV19	TRBJ1-5	-	TGTGCCAGTAGTCTAGGGGGGGCTCAGCCCCAGCATTTT	CASSLGGAQPQHF
TRBD1	TRBV18	TRBJ2-7	-	TGTGCCAGCTCACTAGTGGGACAGGGGGAGGTCGAGCAGTACTTC	CASSLVGQGEVEQYF
-	TRBV4-2	TRBJ1-6	few	TGTGCCAGCAGCCAGCCGACATCCGGGACATCGCCTTCACCCCTCCACTTT	CASSQPTSGTSPSPLHF
TRBD1	TRBV20-1	TRBJ2-5	-	TGCAGTGCTAGACCTAAACAGGGGAAAGAGACCCAGTACTTC	CSARPKQGKETQYF
-	TRBV6-5	TRBJ1-1	once	TGTGCCAGCAGTGGTCGCGGACACCACACTGAAGCTTTCTTT	CASSGRGHHTEAFF
-	TRBV10-3	TRBJ2-2	-	TGTGCCATCAGTGACCCCAGGGAAGGCGGGGAGCTGTTTTTT	CAISDPREGGELFF
-	TRBV29-1	TRBJ1-1	-	TGCAGCGTTGAAGTTTTGAAGGGGACGAGTGAAGCTTTCTTT	CSVEVLKGTSEAFF
-	TRBV5-1	TRBJ2-1	-	TGCGCCAGCAGCCCCGGGGACGGGAATGAGCAGTTCTTC	CASSPGDGNEQFF
-	TRBV10-2	TRBJ1-1	many	TGCGCCAGCAGTGATGCAGGCCTCACTGAAGCTTTCTTT	CASSDAGLTEAFF
-	TRBV12-3/TRBV12-4	TRBJ2-7	-	TGTGCCAGCAGCTTGGGCCGAGGCGAGCAGTACTTC	CASSLGRGEQYF
TRBD1	TRBV11-2	TRBJ1-1	-	TGTGCCAGCAGCTTAGATGGGCGACAGGGGAACACTGAAGCTTTCTTT	CASSLDGRQGNTEAFF
-	TRBV29-1	TRBJ1-4	few	TGCAGCGTTGCCCCCGGCGGTGAAAAACTGTTTTTT	CSVAPGGEKLFF
-	TRBV2	TRBJ2-2	-	TGTGCCAGCAGTGGGGGCAGGCAGAACACCGGGGAGCTGTTTTTT	CASSGGRQNTGELFF
-	TRBV15	TRBJ2-1	-	TGTGCCACCAGCACAAGACCGACATCCTACAATGAGCAGTTCTTC	CATSTRPTSYNEQFF
-	TRBV6-4	TRBJ2-1	-	TGTGCCAGCAGTGACTCGGCTGTTCAGGGCTATGAGCAGTTCTTC	CASSDSAVQGYEQFF
-	TRBV18	TRBJ1-5	few	TGTGCCAGCTCACCCAACGGGGCAAAGATACAGCCCCAGCATTTT	CASSPNGAKIQPQHF
-	TRBV27	TRBJ1-1	few	TGTGCCAGCAGTTTATTTTTTGGGGGCACGGCTTTCTTT	CASSLFFGGTAFF
TRBD1	TRBV4-2	TRBJ1-2	-	TGTGCCAGCAGCGAAGACAGGGTAGTCTTTGGCTACACCTTC	CASSEDRVVFGYTF
TRBD1	TRBV5-1	TRBJ2-2	many	TGCGCCAGCAGCCCGGACAGGGGTATCACCGGGGAGCTGTTTTTT	CASSPDRGITGELFF
-	TRBV7-9	TRBJ2-5	few	TGTGCCAGCAGCGGCCCGGTAGTTCAAGAGACCCAGTACTTC	CASSGPVVQETQYF
-	TRBV7-3	TRBJ1-4	-	TGTGCCAGCAAGTTTAATGAAAAACTGTTTTTT	CASKFNEKLFF
-	TRBV12-5	TRBJ2-2	few	TGTGCTAGTGGTGCCCACACCGGGGTCCTTACCGGGGAGCTGTTTTTT	CASGAHTGVLTGELFF
TRBD1	TRBV29-1	TRBJ2-2	few	TGCAGCGTTGCAGTGGACAGGGCGGGGACCGGGGAGCTGTTTTTT	CSVAVDRAGTGELFF
-	TRBV10-3	TRBJ2-1	many	TGTGCCATCAGTGAATCGAGTAAAAGCTACAATGAGCAGTTCTTC	CAISESSKSYNEQFF
TRBD1	TRBV18	TRBJ1-1	-	TGTGCCAGCTCACCTAGACAGGGGGACACTGAAGCTTTCTTT	CASSPRQGDTEAFF
-	TRBV4-2	TRBJ1-5	many	TGTGCCAGCAGCCAACCCGATAGCAATCAGCCCCAGCATTTT	CASSQPDSNQPQHF
TRBD2	TRBV20-1	TRBJ2-3	few	TGCAGTGCTAGAGACCTAGCGGGGTACACAGATACGCAGTATTTT	CSARDLAGYTDTQYF
-	TRBV6-6	TRBJ1-1	few	TGTGCCAGCACCCTGGGGGGTATCACTGAAGCTTTCTTT	CASTLGGITEAFF
-	TRBV7-8	TRBJ2-7	few	TGTGCCAGCAGCTGGAATTTAGAGCAGTACTTC	CASSWNLEQYF
TRBD1	TRBV29-1	TRBJ2-3	few	TGCAGCGTTGTCGGACAGGGGTTGAATACGCAGTATTTT	CSVVGQGLNTQYF
-	TRBV5-1	TRBJ2-5	few	TGCGCCAGCAGCAACGTAGGTCAAGAGACCCAGTACTTC	CASSNVGQETQYF
-	TRBV20-1	TRBJ2-7	few	TGCAGTGCTGTCCTCACGGGCGGCGAGCAGTACTTC	CSAVLTGGEQYF
-	TRBV21-1	TRBJ2-3	-	TGTGCCAGCAGCAAAAAGTCGGATAGGGGGATCCCTAGCACAGATACGCAGTATTTT	CASSKKSDRGIPSTDTQYF
-	TRBV18	TRBJ1-6	few	TGTGCCAGCTCCTGGACAGAGAATAATTCACCCCTCCACTTT	CASSWTENNSPLHF
-	TRBV6-5	TRBJ2-5	few	TGTGCCAGCAGTAATCAGGTGGGAGAGACCCAGTACTTC	CASSNQVGETQYF
-	TRBV4-1	TRBJ1-2	-	TGCGCCAGCAGCCGGGGGGCCGCCCGGGGCTACACCTTC	CASSRGAARGYTF